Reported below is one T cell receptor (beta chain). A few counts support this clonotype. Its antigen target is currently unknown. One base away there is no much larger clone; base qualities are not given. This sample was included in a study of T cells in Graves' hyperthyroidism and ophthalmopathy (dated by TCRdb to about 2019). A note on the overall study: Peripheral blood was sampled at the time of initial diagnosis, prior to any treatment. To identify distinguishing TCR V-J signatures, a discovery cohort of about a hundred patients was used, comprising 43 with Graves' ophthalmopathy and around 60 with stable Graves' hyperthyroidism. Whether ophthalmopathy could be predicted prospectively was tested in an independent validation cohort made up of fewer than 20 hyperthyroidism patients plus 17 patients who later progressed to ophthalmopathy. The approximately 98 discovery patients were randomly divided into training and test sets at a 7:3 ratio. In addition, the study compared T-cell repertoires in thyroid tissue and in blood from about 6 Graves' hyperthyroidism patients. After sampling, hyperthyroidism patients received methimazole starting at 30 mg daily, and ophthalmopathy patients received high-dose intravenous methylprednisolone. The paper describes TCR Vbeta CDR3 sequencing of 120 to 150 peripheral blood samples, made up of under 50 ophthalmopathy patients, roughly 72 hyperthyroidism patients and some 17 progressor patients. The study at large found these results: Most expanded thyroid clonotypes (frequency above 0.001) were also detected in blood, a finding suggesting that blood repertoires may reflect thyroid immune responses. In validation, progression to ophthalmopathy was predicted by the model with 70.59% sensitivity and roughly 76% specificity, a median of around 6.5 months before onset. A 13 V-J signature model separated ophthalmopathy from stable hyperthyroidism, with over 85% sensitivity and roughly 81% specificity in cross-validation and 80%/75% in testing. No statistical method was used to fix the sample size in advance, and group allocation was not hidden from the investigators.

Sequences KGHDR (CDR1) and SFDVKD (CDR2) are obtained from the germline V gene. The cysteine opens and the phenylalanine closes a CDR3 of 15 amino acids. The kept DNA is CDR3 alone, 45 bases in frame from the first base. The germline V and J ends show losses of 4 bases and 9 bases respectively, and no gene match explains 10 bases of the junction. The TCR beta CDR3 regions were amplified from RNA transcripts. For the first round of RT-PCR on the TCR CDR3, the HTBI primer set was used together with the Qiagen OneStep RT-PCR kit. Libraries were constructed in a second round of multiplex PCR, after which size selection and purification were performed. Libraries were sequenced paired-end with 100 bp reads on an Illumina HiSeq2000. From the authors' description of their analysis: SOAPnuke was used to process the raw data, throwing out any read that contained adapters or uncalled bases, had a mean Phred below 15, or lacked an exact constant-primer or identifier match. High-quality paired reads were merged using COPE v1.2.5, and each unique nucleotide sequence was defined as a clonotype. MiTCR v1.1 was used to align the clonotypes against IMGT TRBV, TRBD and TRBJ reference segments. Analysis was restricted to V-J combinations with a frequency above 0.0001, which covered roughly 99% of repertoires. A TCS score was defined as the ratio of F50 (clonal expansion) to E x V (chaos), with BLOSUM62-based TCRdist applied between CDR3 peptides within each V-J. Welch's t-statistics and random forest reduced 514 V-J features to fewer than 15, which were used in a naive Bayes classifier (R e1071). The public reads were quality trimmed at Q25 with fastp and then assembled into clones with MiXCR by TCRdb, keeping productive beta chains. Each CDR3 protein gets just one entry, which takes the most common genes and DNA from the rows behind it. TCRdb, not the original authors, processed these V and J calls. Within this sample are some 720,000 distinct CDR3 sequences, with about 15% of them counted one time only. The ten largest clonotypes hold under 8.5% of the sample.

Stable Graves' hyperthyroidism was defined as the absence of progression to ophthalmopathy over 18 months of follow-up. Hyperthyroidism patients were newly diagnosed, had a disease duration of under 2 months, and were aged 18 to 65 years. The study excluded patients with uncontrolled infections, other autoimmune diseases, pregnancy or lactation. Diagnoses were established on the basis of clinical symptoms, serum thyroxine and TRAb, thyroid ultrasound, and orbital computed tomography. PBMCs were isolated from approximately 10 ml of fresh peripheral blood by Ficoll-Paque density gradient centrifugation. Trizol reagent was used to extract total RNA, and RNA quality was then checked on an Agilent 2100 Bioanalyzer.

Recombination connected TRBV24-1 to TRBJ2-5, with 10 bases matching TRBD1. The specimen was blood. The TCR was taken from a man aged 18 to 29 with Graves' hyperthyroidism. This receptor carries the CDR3 CATSDPGQGEMAQYF. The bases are TGTGCCACCAGTGACCCTGGACAGGGGGAAATGGCCCAGTACTTC.